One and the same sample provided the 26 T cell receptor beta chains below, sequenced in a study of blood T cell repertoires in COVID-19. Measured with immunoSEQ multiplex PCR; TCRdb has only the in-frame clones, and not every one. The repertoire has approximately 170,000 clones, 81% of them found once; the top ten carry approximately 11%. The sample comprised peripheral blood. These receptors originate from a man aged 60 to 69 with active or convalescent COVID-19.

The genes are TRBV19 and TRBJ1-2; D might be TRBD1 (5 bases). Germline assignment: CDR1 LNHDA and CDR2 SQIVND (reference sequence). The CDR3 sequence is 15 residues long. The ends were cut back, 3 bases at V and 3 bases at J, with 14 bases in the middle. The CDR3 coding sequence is TGTGCCAGTAGTATCCGGACGAGACAGTACTATGGCTACACCTTC. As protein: CASSIRTRQYYGYTF.

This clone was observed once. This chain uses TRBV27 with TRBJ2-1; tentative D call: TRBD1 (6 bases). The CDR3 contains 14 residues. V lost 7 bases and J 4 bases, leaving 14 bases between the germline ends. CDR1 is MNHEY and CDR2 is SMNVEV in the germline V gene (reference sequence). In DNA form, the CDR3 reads TGTGCCAGCACCAAAGGGGGTCCGTACAATGAGCAGTTCTTC. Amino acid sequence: CASTKGGPYNEQFF.

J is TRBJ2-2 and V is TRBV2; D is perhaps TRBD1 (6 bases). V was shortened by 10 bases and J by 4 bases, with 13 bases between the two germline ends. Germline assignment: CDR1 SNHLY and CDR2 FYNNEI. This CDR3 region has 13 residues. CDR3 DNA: TGTGCCATCCGGGACACCAGCACCGGGGAGCTGTTTTTT. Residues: CAIRDTSTGELFF.

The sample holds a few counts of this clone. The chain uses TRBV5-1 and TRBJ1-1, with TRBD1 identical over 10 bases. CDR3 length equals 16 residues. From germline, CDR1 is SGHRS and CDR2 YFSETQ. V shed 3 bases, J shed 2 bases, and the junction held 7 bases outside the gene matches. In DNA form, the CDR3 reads TGCGCCAGCAGCTCCGGACAGGGGGAGGGCAACACTGAAGCTTTCTTT. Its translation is CASSSGQGEGNTEAFF.

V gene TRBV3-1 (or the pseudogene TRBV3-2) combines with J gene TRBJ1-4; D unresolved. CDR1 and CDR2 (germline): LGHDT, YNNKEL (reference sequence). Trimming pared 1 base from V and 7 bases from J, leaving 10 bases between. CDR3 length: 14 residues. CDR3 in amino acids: CASSQGTGSEKLFF. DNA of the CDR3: TGTGCCAGCAGCCAAGGCACGGGGTCTGAAAAACTGTTTTTT.

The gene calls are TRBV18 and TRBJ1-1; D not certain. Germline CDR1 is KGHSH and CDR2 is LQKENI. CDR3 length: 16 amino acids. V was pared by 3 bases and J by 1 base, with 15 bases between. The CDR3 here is CASSPIQAGKNTEAFF. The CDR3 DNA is TGTGCCAGCTCACCCATCCAGGCTGGTAAGAACACTGAAGCTTTCTTT.

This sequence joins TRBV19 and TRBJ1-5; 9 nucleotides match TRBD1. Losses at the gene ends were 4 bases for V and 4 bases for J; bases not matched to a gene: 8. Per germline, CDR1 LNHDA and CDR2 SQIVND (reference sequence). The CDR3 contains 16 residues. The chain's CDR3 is CASSRYRDRENQPQHF. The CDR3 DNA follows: TGTGCCAGTAGTAGGTACCGGGACAGGGAAAATCAGCCCCAGCATTTT.

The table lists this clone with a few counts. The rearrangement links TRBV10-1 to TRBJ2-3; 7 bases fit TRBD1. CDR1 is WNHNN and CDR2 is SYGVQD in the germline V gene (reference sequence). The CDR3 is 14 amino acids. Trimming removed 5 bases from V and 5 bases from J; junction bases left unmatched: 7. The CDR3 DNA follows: TGCGCCAGCAGTCCCGGACAGGAGGTAGATACGCAGTATTTT. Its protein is CASSPGQEVDTQYF.

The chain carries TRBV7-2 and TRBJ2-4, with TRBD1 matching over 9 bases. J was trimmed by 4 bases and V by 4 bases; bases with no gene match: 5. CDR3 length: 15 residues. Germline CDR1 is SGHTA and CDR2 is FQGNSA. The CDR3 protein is CASSSPTGGKNIQYF. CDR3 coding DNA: TGTGCCAGCAGCTCACCGACAGGGGGAAAAAACATTCAGTACTTC. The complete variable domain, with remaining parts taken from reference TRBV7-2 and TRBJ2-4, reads GAGVSQSPSNKVTEKGKDVELRCDPISGHTALYWYRQSLGQGLEFLIYFQGNSAPDKSGLPSDRFSAERTGGSVSTLTIQRTQQEDSAVYLCASSSPTGGKNIQYFGAGTRLSVL.

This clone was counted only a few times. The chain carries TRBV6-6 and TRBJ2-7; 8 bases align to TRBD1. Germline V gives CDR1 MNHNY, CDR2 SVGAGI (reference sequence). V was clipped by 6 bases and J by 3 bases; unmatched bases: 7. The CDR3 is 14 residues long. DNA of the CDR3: TGTGCCAGCAGGACCGGGACAGGCCTCTACGAGCAGTACTTC. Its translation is CASRTGTGLYEQYF.

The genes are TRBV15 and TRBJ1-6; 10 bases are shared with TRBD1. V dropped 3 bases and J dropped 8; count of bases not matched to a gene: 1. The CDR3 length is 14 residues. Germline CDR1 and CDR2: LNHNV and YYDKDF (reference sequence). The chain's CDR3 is CATSRGTGDSPLHF. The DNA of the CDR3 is TGTGCCACCAGCAGGGGGACAGGGGATTCACCCCTCCACTTT.

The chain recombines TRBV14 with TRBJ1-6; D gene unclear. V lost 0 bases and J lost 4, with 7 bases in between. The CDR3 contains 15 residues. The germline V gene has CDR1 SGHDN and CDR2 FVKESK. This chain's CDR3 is CASSQDLRYNSPLHF. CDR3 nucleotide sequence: TGTGCCAGCAGCCAAGATTTACGGTATAATTCACCCCTCCACTTT.

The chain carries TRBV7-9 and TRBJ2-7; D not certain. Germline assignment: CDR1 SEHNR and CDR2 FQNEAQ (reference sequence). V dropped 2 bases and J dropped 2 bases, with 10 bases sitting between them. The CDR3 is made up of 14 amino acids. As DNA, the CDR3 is TGTGCCAGCAGCTTAATGCCAGTACCCTACGAGCAGTACTTC. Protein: CASSLMPVPYEQYF.

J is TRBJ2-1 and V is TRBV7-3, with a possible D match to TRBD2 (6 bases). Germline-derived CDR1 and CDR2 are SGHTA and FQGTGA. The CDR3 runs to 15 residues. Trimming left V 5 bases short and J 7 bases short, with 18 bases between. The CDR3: CASSAQYGGVNEQFF. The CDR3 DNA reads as TGTGCCAGCAGCGCCCAGTACGGCGGGGTGAATGAGCAGTTCTTC.

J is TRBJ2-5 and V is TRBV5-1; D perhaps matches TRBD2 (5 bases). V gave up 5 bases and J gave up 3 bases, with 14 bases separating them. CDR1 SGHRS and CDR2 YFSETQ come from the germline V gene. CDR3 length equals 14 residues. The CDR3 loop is CASRSSFTEETQYF. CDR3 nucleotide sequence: TGCGCCAGCAGGTCTAGCTTTACAGAAGAGACCCAGTACTTC.

The CDR3 loop is CASRGAGTGGKDAFF. Written as DNA, the CDR3 is TGTGCCAGCAGGGGAGCCGGGACAGGGGGAAAGGATGCTTTCTTT. The chain recombines TRBV6-4 with TRBJ1-1; 11 bases map to TRBD1. Trimming cost V 6 bases and J 11 bases; bases outside gene matches: 14. The germline V gene encodes CDR1 MRHNA and CDR2 SNTAGT. The CDR3 has 15 amino acids.

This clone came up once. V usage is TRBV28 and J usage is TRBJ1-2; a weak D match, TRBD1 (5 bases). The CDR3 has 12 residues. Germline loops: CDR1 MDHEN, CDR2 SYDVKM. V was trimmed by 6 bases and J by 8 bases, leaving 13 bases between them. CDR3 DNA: TGTGCCAGCAGCCAGGGATTAGGAGGCTACACCTTC. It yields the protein CASSQGLGGYTF.

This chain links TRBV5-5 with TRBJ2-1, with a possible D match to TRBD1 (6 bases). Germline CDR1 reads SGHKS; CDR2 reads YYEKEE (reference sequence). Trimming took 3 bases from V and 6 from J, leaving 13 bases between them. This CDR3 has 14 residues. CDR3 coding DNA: TGTGCCAGCAGCTCGATTGACAGGCCCAATGAGCAGTTCTTC. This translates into CASSSIDRPNEQFF.

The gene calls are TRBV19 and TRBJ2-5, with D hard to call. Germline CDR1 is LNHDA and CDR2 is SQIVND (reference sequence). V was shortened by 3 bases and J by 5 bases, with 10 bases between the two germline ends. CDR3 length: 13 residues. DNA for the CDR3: TGTGCCAGTAGTATCAATGGGCAGGAGACCCAGTACTTC. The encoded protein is CASSINGQETQYF.

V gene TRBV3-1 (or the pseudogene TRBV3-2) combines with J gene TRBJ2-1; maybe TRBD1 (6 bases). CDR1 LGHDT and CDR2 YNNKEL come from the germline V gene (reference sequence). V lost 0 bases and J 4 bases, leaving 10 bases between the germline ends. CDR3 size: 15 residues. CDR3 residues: CASSQEGAQYNEQFF. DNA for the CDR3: TGTGCCAGCAGCCAAGAGGGGGCACAGTACAATGAGCAGTTCTTC.

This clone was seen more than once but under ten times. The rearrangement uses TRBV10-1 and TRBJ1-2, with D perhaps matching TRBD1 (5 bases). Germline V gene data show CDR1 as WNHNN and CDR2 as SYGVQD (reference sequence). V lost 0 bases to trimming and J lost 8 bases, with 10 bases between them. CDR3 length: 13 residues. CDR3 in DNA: TGCGCCAGCAGTGAGTCGAAAGACAGAGGCTACACCTTC. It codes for CASSESKDRGYTF.

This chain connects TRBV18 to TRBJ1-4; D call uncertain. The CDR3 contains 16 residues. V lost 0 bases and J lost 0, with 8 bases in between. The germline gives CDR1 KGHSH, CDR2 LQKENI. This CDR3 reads CASSPPSQTTNEKLFF. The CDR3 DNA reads TGTGCCAGCTCACCACCAAGCCAAACAACTAATGAAAAACTGTTTTTT. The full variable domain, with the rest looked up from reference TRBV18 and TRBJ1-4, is NAGVMQNPRHLVRRRGQEARLRCSPMKGHSHVYWYRQLPEEGLKFMVYLQKENIIDESGMPKERFSAEFPKEGPSILRIQQVVRGDSAAYFCASSPPSQTTNEKLFFGSGTQLSVL.

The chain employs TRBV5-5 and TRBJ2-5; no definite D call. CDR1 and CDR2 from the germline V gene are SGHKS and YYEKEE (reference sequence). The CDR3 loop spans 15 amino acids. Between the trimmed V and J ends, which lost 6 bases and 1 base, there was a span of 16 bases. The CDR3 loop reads CASNPIGWAQETQYF. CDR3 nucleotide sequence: TGTGCCAGCAACCCCATAGGCTGGGCCCAAGAGACCCAGTACTTC.

CDR3 in amino acids: CASSLEGTDQETQYF. DNA of the CDR3: TGTGCCAGCAGCTTAGAAGGGACAGACCAAGAGACCCAGTACTTC. V is TRBV7-9 and J is TRBJ2-5; 7 nucleotides agree with TRBD1. CDR3 length: 15 residues. V gave up 1 base and J gave up 0 bases; unmatched junction bases: 2. Germline CDR1 and CDR2: SEHNR and FQNEAQ (reference sequence).

In nucleotides, the CDR3 is TGTGCCAGCAGCGCCCGCGGGGGGGCGAGTGAGTGGGAGACCCAGTACTTC. Its translation is CASSARGGASEWETQYF. V gene TRBV9 combines with J gene TRBJ2-5; TRBD2 matches 9 bases. The germline V gene has CDR1 SGDLS and CDR2 YYNGEE. CDR3 size: 17 residues. V dropped 3 bases and J dropped 5; count of bases not matched to a gene: 14.

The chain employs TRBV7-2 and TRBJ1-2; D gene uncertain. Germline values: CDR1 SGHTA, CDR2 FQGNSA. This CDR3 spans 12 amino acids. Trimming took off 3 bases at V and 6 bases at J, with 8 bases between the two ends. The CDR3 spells CASSLRAHGYTF. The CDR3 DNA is TGTGCCAGCAGCTTGAGGGCTCATGGCTACACCTTC. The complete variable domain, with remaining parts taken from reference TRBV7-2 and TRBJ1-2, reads GAGVSQSPSNKVTEKGKDVELRCDPISGHTALYWYRQSLGQGLEFLIYFQGNSAPDKSGLPSDRFSAERTGGSVSTLTIQRTQQEDSAVYLCASSLRAHGYTFGSGTRLTVV.